Shown below are 26 T cell receptor beta chains from a single sample sequenced in a study of Graves' ophthalmopathy and Graves' hyperthyroidism. The authors amplified TCR beta CDR3 regions, and they did so from RNA transcripts for repertoire sequencing. The first-round RT-PCR employed HTBI primers together with the Qiagen OneStep RT-PCR kit. A multiplex PCR was then performed as the second round. TCRdb reprocessed the multiplex PCR reads with MiXCR, giving one entry per CDR3 protein. The table lists about 740,000 distinct CDR3 sequences, roughly two fifths of them singletons, with about 40% in the top ten. Input material: peripheral blood. The receptors stem from an adult man with Graves' ophthalmopathy.

CDR3 in amino acids: CAEMTDSYEQYF. CDR3 sequence (DNA): TGTGCCGAGATGACGGATTCCTACGAGCAGTACTTC. The V and J genes are TRBV10-3 and TRBJ2-7; D not certain. This CDR3 spans 12 amino acids. Germline V gene sequence: CDR1 ENHRY, CDR2 SYGVKD. V was clipped by 11 bases and J by 1 base, with 12 bases between them.

With respect to this clonotype: An end of the junction differs from the germline gene, which may be a read error. The genes are TRBV7-2 and TRBJ2-7, with no clear D. Germline loops: CDR1 SGHTA, CDR2 FQGNSA. The length of the CDR3 is 14 residues. CDR3 in amino acids: CASSQEVSSYEQYF. The CDR3 DNA sequence: TGCGCCAGCAGCCAAGAAGTCAGCTCCTACGAGCAGTACTTC.

This rearrangement joins TRBV29-1 to TRBJ1-2; possible D gene TRBD1, 5 bases. The germline CDR1 and CDR2 sequences are SQVTM and ANQGSEA. The CDR3 runs to 14 residues. V was shortened by 8 bases and J by 6 bases, with 22 bases between the two germline ends. This chain's CDR3 is CSSTDRDLGDGYTF. Here the CDR3 DNA reads TGCAGCTCAACCGACCGGGACCTTGGAGATGGCTACACCTTC. The full variable domain, rest sourced from reference TRBV29-1 and TRBJ1-2, is SAVISQKPSRDICQRGTSLTIQCQVDSQVTMMFWYRQQPGQSLTLIATANQGSEATYESGFVIDKFPISRPNLTFSTLTVSNMSPEDSSIYLCSSTDRDLGDGYTFGSGTRLTVV.

This sequence joins TRBV29-1 and TRBJ2-7, with 9 bases matching TRBD2. The V segment lost 5 bases and the J segment 4 bases; nucleotides outside the gene matches: 9. In germline, CDR1 is SQVTM, CDR2 ANQGSEA. This CDR3 has 14 amino acids. The CDR3 bases are TGCAGCGTTCGACCGGGACTAGCAGGTTACGAGCAGTACTTC. Protein sequence: CSVRPGLAGYEQYF.

The V gene is TRBV12-3 or TRBV12-4, the J gene TRBJ2-7, with D unclear. The CDR3 extends over 13 amino acids. Trimming stripped 6 bases from V and 2 bases from J, with 11 bases between. Here the CDR3 reads CASSLSAAYEQYF. CDR3 nucleotide sequence: TGTGCCAGCAGCTTATCGGCCGCCTACGAGCAGTACTTC.

This clonotype has at least ten counts. The genes are TRBV29-1 and TRBJ1-2; tentatively, D is TRBD1 (5 bases). CDR1 and CDR2 (germline): SQVTM, ANQGSEA. V was shortened by 7 bases and J by 8 bases, with 11 bases between the two germline ends. The CDR3 has 10 amino acids. The CDR3 DNA reads TGCAGCGCAGGGAGTCGGGGCTACACCTTC. Amino acid sequence: CSAGSRGYTF.

This clonotype was detected ten times or more. J is TRBJ1-1 and V is TRBV7-9; D is uncertain. The CDR3 spans 14 residues. Deletions cut 5 bases from V and 3 bases from J, with 13 bases between. CDR1 is SEHNR and CDR2 is FQNEAQ in the germline V gene (reference sequence). The CDR3 reads CASSVNDGYTEAFF. The CDR3 DNA is TGTGCCAGCAGCGTAAATGACGGATACACTGAAGCTTTCTTT. Supplemented by reference TRBV7-9 and TRBJ1-1, the full variable domain reads DTGVSQNPRHKITKRGQNVTFRCDPISEHNRLYWYRQTLGQGPEFLTYFQNEAQLEKSRLLSDRFSAERPKGSFSTLEIQRTEQGDSAMYLCASSVNDGYTEAFFGQGTRLTVV.

As concerns this clonotype: The junction shows a germline mismatch at one end, possibly a read error. The chain is built from TRBV19 and TRBJ2-1, with D unclear. CDR1 LNHDA and CDR2 SQIVND come from the germline V gene (reference sequence). The CDR3 sequence is 11 residues long. The CDR3 sequence is CASSFLREQLF. DNA of the CDR3: TGTGCCAGCAGCTTCCTACGTGAGCAGCTCTTC.

The rearrangement links TRBV11-2 to TRBJ2-2; D not resolved. This CDR3 is built from 13 residues. V shed 0 bases and J shed 6 bases, with 5 bases lying between them. The germline CDR1 and CDR2 sequences are SGHAT and FQNNGV. In nucleotides, the CDR3 is TGTGCCAGCAGCTTAGATTGGGCCGGGGAGCTGTTTTTT. Translating it yields CASSLDWAGELFF. Together with reference TRBV11-2 and TRBJ2-2, the CDR3 gives the full variable domain: EAGVAQSPRYKIIEKRQSVAFWCNPISGHATLYWYQQILGQGPKLLIQFQNNGVVDDSQLPKDRFSAERLKGVDSTLKIQPAKLEDSAVYLCASSLDWAGELFFGEGSRLTVL.

This clonotype was recorded at least ten times. This chain joins TRBV7-9 and TRBJ2-6; 9 bases fit TRBD1. The V and J ends lost 4 bases and 0 bases, in that order; junction bases with no gene match: 7. This CDR3 comprises 18 residues. Germline V gene sequence: CDR1 SEHNR, CDR2 FQNEAQ (reference sequence). The CDR3 DNA is TGTGCCAGCAGCTCGCCGGGACAGGGTCCCTCTGGGGCCAACGTCCTGACTTTC. Amino acid sequence: CASSSPGQGPSGANVLTF.

As to this clonotype: Sequence at one end of the junction differs from germline and may be a read error. V gene TRBV11-2 combines with J gene TRBJ2-7; TRBD2 is a possible D gene (5 bases). The germline CDR1 and CDR2 sequences are SGHAT and FQNNGV. The CDR3 runs 13 residues. CDR3 amino acids: CASSFGIYYEQCF. In DNA form, the CDR3 reads TGTGCCAGCAGTTTCGGGATTTACTACGAGCAGTGCTTC.

This chain joins TRBV10-3 and TRBJ1-2; the D gene is possibly TRBD1 (5 bases). Trimming removed 4 bases at V and 8 bases at J, with 14 bases between. This CDR3 region has 13 residues. Germline V gene sequence: CDR1 ENHRY, CDR2 SYGVKD. CDR3 residues: CAISGAGGKGYTF. As DNA, the CDR3 is TGTGCCATCAGTGGAGCGGGGGGTAAAGGCTACACCTTC.

The table lists this clonotype with many counts. CDR3 sequence (DNA): TGCAGCGTTGGGAGGGGACAGATGGAGACCCAGTACTTC. This codes for CSVGRGQMETQYF. The chain is built from TRBV29-1 and TRBJ2-5, with D possibly matching TRBD1 (7 bases). The V end was cut by 4 bases, the J end by 5 bases, with 14 bases between. In germline, CDR1 is SQVTM, CDR2 ANQGSEA. This CDR3 has 13 amino acids. The variable domain in full, with the rest retrieved from reference TRBV29-1 and TRBJ2-5, is SAVISQKPSRDICQRGTSLTIQCQVDSQVTMMFWYRQQPGQSLTLIATANQGSEATYESGFVIDKFPISRPNLTFSTLTVSNMSPEDSSIYLCSVGRGQMETQYFGPGTRLLVL.

This clonotype was recorded a few times. This chain connects TRBV5-6 to TRBJ2-5, with a weak D call TRBD2 (5 bases). Germline CDR1 is SGHDT and CDR2 is YYEEEE. Trimming left V 5 bases short and J 1 base short, with 15 bases between. This CDR3 has 15 amino acids. DNA for the CDR3: TGTGCCAGCAGTCTAGCAAGCCTTAGCCAAGAGACCCAGTACTTC. It is translated as CASSLASLSQETQYF.

This sequence joins TRBV7-9 and TRBJ1-2; D is uncertain. There are 13 residues in the CDR3. Germline CDR1 is SEHNR and CDR2 is FQNEAQ (reference sequence). V was shortened by 3 bases and J by 4 bases, with 9 bases between the two germline ends. The CDR3 loop reads CASSFSTPYGYTF. The CDR3 region has the DNA TGTGCCAGCAGCTTTTCGACTCCCTATGGCTACACCTTC.

This clonotype appeared many times. The chain carries TRBV6-5 and TRBJ1-6; no firm D call. V lost 8 bases and J lost 1, with 9 bases in between. The CDR3 is made up of 14 amino acids. From germline, CDR1 is MNHEY and CDR2 SVGAGI. This CDR3 is CASGQLSYNSPLHF. In nucleotides, the CDR3 is TGTGCCAGCGGGCAATTGTCCTATAATTCACCCCTCCACTTT.

Ten or more counts support this clonotype. This rearrangement joins TRBV7-2 to TRBJ1-1; D not resolved. Per germline, CDR1 SGHTA and CDR2 FQGNSA. Trimming cost V 1 base and J 4 bases, with 7 bases left between them. This CDR3 region has 13 residues. In nucleotides, the CDR3 is TGTGCCAGCAGCTTAGTAAGGAGCACTGAAGCTTTCTTT. It yields the protein CASSLVRSTEAFF.

The chain links TRBV11-2 to TRBJ2-1; the match to TRBD1 covers 10 bases. The CDR3 has 15 residues. With V trimmed by 8 bases and J by 0 bases, 4 bases remained unmatched. Per germline, CDR1 SGHAT and CDR2 FQNNGV. This CDR3 is CASAGTGASYNEQFF. The CDR3 bases are TGTGCCAGCGCGGGGACAGGGGCCTCCTACAATGAGCAGTTCTTC.

This clonotype was counted between two and nine times. The J gene is TRBJ2-5, the V gene TRBV20-1; no clear D gene. There are 15 residues in the CDR3. Between the trimmed V and J ends, which lost 2 bases and 0 bases, there was a span of 13 bases. Germline CDR1 DFQATT, CDR2 SNEGSKA (reference sequence). The DNA of the CDR3 is TGCAGTGCTAGAAGTATGGCAGTGTACCAAGAGACCCAGTACTTC. The encoded protein is CSARSMAVYQETQYF.

This rearrangement joins TRBV7-2 to TRBJ2-7; 8 positions match TRBD1. V dropped 6 bases and J dropped 6; count of bases not matched to a gene: 13. This CDR3 contains 15 residues. Germline V gives CDR1 SGHTA, CDR2 FQGNSA. CDR3 residues: CASSSGGGVAPEQYF. The CDR3 nucleotides are TGTGCCAGCAGTTCAGGGGGCGGGGTGGCGCCCGAGCAGTACTTC.

The genes are TRBV25-1 and TRBJ1-2, with 9 nucleotides matching TRBD1. Trimming removed 10 bases from V and 1 base from J; junction bases left unmatched: 10. Germline V gene lookup returns CDR1 MGHDK and CDR2 SYGVNS. The CDR3 length is 15 residues. The CDR3 loop is CAKSDRDRVNYGYTF. DNA for the CDR3: TGTGCCAAGAGCGATCGGGACAGGGTTAACTATGGCTACACCTTC.

This clonotype was recorded a few times. The chain has TRBV4-2 and TRBJ2-5; D may be TRBD1 (5 bases). This CDR3 spans 19 amino acids. CDR1 is LGHNA, CDR2 YNFKEQ, per germline. V shed 0 bases and J shed 7 bases, with 27 bases lying between them. The CDR3 spells CASSQDLRSSGPNFGTQYF. Here the CDR3 DNA reads TGTGCCAGCAGCCAAGATCTAAGGTCATCAGGGCCGAATTTTGGGACCCAGTACTTC.

V usage is TRBV6-5 and J usage is TRBJ2-5; no clear D gene. The end of the DNA is better explained by TRBJ2-7, so the J call may be wrong. The CDR3 runs 12 residues. CDR1 is MNHEY and CDR2 is SVGAGI in the germline V gene. CDR3 nucleotide sequence: TGTGCCAGCAGTTCTTTTCAGTACGAGCAGTACTTC. It yields the protein CASSSFQYEQYF.

The chain uses TRBV20-1 and TRBJ2-3; a possible D gene is TRBD1 (6 bases). Germline V gene sequence: CDR1 DFQATT, CDR2 SNEGSKA (reference sequence). V was pared by 6 bases and J by 5 bases, with 18 bases between. This CDR3 comprises 14 residues. The CDR3 sequence is CSANNRDEGDTQYF. CDR3 in DNA: TGCAGTGCCAATAACAGGGATGAGGGAGATACGCAGTATTTT.

In its sample, this clonotype was seen many times. The chain recombines TRBV2 with TRBJ1-4; 7 nucleotides align to TRBD1. Germline trimming cut 4 bases from V and 10 bases from J; bases unmatched to any gene: 3. CDR3 size: 12 residues. Per the germline V gene, CDR1 is SNHLY and CDR2 is FYNNEI. The CDR3 DNA follows: TGTGCCAGCAGTGGGGACAGAAGAAAACTGTTTTTT. Residues: CASSGDRRKLFF.

The V and J genes are TRBV5-6 and TRBJ2-6; 7 bases match TRBD2. This CDR3 has 14 amino acids. Germline lookup yields CDR1 SGHDT and CDR2 YYEEEE. With 6 bases clipped from V and 2 bases from J, the junction kept 2 bases outside the gene matches. The CDR3 protein is CASNRGAGANVLTF. The CDR3 coding sequence is TGTGCCAGCAACCGGGGGGCTGGGGCCAACGTCCTGACTTTC.